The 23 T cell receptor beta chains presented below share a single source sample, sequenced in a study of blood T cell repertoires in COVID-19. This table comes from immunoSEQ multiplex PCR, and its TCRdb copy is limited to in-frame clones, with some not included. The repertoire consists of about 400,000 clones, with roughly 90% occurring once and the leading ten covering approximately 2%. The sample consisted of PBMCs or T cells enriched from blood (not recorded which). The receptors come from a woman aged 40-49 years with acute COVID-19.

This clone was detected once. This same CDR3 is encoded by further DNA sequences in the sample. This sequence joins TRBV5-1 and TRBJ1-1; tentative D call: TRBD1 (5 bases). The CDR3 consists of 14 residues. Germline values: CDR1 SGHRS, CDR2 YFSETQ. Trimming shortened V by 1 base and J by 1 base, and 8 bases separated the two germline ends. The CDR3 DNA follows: TGCGCCAGCAGCTTGACAGGTGCGAACACTGAAGCTTTCTTT. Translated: CASSLTGANTEAFF. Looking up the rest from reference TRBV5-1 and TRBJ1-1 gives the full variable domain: KAGVTQTPRYLIKTRGQQVTLSCSPISGHRSVSWYQQTPGQGLQFLFEYFSETQRNKGNFPGRFSGRQFSNSRSEMNVSTLELGDSALYLCASSLTGANTEAFFGQGTRLTVV.

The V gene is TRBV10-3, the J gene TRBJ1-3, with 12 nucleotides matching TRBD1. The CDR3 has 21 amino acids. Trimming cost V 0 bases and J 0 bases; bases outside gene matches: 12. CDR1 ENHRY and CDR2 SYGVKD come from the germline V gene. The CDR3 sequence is CAISESPGQGADHYSGNTIYF. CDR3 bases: TGTGCCATCAGTGAGTCGCCGGGACAGGGGGCTGACCACTACTCTGGAAACACCATATATTTT.

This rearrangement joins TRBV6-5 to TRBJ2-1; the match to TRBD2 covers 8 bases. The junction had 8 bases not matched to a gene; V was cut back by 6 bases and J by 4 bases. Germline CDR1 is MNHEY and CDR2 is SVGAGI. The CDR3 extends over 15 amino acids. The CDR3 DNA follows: TGTGCCAGCAGGGCGCTAGCGGGTGTTTACAATGAGCAGTTCTTC. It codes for CASRALAGVYNEQFF.

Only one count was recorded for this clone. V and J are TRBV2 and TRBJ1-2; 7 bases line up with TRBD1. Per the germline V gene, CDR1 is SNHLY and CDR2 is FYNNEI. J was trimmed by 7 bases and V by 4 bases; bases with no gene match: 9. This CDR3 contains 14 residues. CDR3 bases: TGTGCCAGCAGTGGACAGGGTACAGGGGCTGGCTACACCTTC. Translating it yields CASSGQGTGAGYTF.

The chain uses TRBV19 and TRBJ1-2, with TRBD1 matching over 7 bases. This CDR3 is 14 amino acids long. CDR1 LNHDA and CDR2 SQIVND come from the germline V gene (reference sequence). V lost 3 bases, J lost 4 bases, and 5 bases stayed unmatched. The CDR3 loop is CASSIGGGGYGYTF. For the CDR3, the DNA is TGTGCCAGTAGTATCGGAGGGGGCGGCTATGGCTACACCTTC.

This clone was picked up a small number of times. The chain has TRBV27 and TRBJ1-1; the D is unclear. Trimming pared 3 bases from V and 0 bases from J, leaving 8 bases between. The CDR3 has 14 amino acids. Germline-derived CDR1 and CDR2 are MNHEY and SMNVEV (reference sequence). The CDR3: CASSFGLVNTEAFF. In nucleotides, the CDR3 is TGTGCCAGCAGTTTCGGGTTAGTGAACACTGAAGCTTTCTTT.

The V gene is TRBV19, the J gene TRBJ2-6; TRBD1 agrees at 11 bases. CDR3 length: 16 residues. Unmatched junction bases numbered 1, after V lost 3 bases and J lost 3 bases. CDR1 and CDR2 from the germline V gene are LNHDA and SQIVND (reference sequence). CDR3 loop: CASSIGTGGGANVLTF. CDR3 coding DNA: TGTGCCAGTAGTATCGGGACAGGGGGTGGGGCCAACGTCCTGACTTTC.

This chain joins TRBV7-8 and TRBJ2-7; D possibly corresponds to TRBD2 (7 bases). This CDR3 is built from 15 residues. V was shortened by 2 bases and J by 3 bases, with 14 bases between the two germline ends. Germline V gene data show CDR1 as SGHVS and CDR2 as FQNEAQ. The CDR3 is CASSLRGGRYYEQYF. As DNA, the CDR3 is TGTGCCAGCAGCTTAAGGGGGGGCCGGTACTACGAGCAGTACTTC.

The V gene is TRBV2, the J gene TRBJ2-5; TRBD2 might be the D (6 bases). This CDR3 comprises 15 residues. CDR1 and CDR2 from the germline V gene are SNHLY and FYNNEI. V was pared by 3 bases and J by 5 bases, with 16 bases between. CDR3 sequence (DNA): TGTGCCAGCAGTGAGTCCGGACTATCTTCGGAGACCCAGTACTTC. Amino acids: CASSESGLSSETQYF.

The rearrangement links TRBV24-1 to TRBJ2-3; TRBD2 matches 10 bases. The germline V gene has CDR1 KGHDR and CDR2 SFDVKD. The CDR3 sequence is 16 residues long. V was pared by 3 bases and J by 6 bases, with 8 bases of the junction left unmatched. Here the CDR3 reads CATSDPLAGVGDTQYF. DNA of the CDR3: TGTGCCACCAGTGATCCTCTAGCGGGGGTGGGTGATACGCAGTATTTT.

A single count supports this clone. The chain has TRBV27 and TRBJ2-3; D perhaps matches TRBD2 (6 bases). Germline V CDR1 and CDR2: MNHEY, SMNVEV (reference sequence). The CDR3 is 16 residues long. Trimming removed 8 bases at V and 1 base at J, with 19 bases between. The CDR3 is CASDHMGGLRTDTQYF. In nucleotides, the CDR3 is TGTGCCAGCGATCATATGGGGGGACTCCGCACAGATACGCAGTATTTT.

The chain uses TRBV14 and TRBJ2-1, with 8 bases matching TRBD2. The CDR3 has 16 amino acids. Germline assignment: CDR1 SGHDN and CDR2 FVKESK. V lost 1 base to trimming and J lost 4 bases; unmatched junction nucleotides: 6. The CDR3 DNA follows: TGTGCCAGCAGCCAAGTTCCGGGGGGGGCATACAATGAGCAGTTCTTC. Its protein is CASSQVPGGAYNEQFF.

CDR3 bases: TGTGCCAGCAGCTTGGGACTGATATATGGCTACACCTTC. This encodes CASSLGLIYGYTF. The chain couples TRBV11-2 to TRBJ1-2; possible D gene TRBD1, 5 bases. Germline assignment: CDR1 SGHAT and CDR2 FQNNGV. The CDR3 has 13 residues. V was shortened by 3 bases and J by 5 bases, with 10 bases between the two germline ends.

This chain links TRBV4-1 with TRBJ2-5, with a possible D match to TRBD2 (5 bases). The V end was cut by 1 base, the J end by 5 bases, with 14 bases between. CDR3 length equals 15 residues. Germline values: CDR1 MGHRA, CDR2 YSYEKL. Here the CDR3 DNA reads TGCGCCAGCAGCCAAGGCTTCGGGGTGGGGGAGACCCAGTACTTC. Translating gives CASSQGFGVGETQYF.

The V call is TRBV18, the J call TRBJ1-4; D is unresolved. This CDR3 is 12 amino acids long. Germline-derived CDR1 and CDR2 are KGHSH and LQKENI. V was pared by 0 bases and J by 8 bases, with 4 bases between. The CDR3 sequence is CASSPPGEKLFF. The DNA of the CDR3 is TGTGCCAGCTCACCACCGGGCGAAAAACTGTTTTTT.

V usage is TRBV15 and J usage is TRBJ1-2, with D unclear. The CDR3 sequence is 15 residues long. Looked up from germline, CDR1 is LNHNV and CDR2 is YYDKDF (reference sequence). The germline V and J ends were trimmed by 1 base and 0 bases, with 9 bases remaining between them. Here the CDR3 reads CATSRVNMPNYGYTF. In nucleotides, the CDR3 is TGTGCCACCAGCAGAGTGAACATGCCTAACTATGGCTACACCTTC.

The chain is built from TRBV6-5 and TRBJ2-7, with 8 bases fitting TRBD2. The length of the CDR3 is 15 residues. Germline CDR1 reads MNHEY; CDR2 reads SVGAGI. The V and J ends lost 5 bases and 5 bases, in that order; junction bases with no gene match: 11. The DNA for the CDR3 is TGTGCCAGCAGTCGCTCAACCGGGACTAGTCACGAGCAGTACTTC. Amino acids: CASSRSTGTSHEQYF.

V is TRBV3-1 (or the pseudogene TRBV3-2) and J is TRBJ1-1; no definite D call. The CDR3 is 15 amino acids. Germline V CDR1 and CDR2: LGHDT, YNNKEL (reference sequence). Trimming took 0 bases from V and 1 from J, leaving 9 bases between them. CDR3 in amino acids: CASSQDEASNTEAFF. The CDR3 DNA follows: TGTGCCAGCAGCCAAGATGAGGCCTCGAACACTGAAGCTTTCTTT.

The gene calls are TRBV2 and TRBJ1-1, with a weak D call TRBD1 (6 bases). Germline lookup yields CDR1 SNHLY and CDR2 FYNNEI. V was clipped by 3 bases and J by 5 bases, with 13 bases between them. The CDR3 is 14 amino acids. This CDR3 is CASSDGGGLTEAFF. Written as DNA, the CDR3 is TGTGCCAGCAGTGACGGGGGGGGCTTAACTGAAGCTTTCTTT.

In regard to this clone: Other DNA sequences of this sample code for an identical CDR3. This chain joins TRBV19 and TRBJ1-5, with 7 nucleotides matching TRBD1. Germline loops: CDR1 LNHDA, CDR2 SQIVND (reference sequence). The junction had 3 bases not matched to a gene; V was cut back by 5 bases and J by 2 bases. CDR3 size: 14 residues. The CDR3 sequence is CASSGTGGNQPQHF. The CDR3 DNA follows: TGTGCCAGTAGTGGAACAGGGGGCAATCAGCCCCAGCATTTT.

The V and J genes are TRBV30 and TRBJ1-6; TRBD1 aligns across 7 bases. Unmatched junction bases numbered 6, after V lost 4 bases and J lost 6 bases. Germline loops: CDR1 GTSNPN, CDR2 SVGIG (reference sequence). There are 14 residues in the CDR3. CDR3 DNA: TGTGCCTGGAATAGGGACAGTCTTAATTCACCCCTCCACTTT. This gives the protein CAWNRDSLNSPLHF.

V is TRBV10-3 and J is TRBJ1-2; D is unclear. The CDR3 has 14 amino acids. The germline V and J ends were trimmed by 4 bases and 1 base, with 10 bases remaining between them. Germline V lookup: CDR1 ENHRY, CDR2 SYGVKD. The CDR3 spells CAISGSNSNYGYTF. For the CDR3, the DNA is TGTGCCATCAGTGGGAGTAATAGTAACTATGGCTACACCTTC.

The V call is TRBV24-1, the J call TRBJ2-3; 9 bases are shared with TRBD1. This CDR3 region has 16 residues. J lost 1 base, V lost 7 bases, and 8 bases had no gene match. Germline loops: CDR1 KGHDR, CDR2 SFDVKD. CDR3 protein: CATSKPRDRGTDTQYF. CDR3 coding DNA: TGTGCCACCAGCAAACCCCGGGACAGGGGCACAGATACGCAGTATTTT.